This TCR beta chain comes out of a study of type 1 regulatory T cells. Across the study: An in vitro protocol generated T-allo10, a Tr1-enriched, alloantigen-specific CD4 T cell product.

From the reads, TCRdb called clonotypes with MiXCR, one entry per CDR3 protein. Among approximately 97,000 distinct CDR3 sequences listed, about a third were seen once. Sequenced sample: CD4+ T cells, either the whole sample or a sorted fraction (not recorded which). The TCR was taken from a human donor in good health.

The CDR3 coding sequence is TGCGCCAGCGGCCTGACTAGCCCGAACACCGGGGAGCTGTTTTTT. This translates into CASGLTSPNTGELFF. The chain joins TRBV10-2 to TRBJ2-2, with 7 nucleotides matching TRBD2. Germline CDR1 WSHSY, CDR2 SAAADI. The ends lost 8 bases at V and 0 bases at J; junction bases unmatched: 6. CDR3 length: 15 amino acids.